The 5 T cell receptor beta chains below all came from one sample that was sequenced in a study of cytomegalovirus exposure and HLA in healthy donors. The PCR used 60 Vbeta and 13 Jbeta primers. Assay: immunoSEQ multiplex PCR; the TCRdb copy retains only in-frame clones and omits some. The table has around 170,000 clones, approximately 84% seen once; the top ten hold less than 0.4%. Sequencing was performed on PBMCs. These receptors were taken from a boy between 2 and 10 years old in good health and CMV-seronegative.

This clone was detected only a few times. This chain links TRBV4-1 with TRBJ2-7, with D tentatively TRBD1 (6 bases). The CDR3 spans 15 residues. CDR1 and CDR2 from the germline V gene are MGHRA and YSYEKL. With 3 bases removed from V and 2 bases from J, the gap between germline ends came to 14 bases. CDR3 loop: CASSQPQGSTYEQYF. For the CDR3, the DNA is TGCGCCAGCAGCCAGCCACAGGGATCGACCTACGAGCAGTACTTC.

The V call is TRBV9, the J call TRBJ1-4; 8 bases map to TRBD1. Germline V gene lookup returns CDR1 SGDLS and CDR2 YYNGEE. The CDR3 is 17 amino acids. V was clipped by 0 bases and J by 4 bases; unmatched bases: 8. The CDR3 sequence: CASSVDGRTGRNEKLFF. In DNA form, the CDR3 reads TGTGCCAGCAGCGTAGACGGAAGGACAGGGCGTAATGAAAAACTGTTTTTT.

The chain combines TRBV10-2 with TRBJ2-3, with 8 bases that match TRBD2. This CDR3 has 14 amino acids. Germline V gene lookup returns CDR1 WSHSY and CDR2 SAAADI. Losses at the gene ends were 6 bases for V and 2 bases for J; bases not matched to a gene: 4. CDR3 nucleotides: TGCGCCAGCAGCTTAGCGGGGAACACAGATACGCAGTATTTT. Translating gives CASSLAGNTDTQYF.

V usage is TRBV27 and J usage is TRBJ2-2, with 9 bases matching TRBD1. The CDR3 has 15 residues. Germline V gene data show CDR1 as MNHEY and CDR2 as SMNVEV (reference sequence). V lost 5 bases, J lost 4 bases, and 5 bases stayed unmatched. The CDR3 DNA reads as TGTGCCAGCAGTAGGGACAGGGCCCCCACCGGGGAGCTGTTTTTT. It codes for CASSRDRAPTGELFF.

The rearrangement uses TRBV5-1 and TRBJ2-3; TRBD2 matches 10 bases. Losses at the gene ends were 3 bases for V and 6 bases for J; bases not matched to a gene: 10. The CDR3 has 16 residues. CDR1 is SGHRS and CDR2 is YFSETQ in the germline V gene. The CDR3 coding sequence is TGCGCCAGCAGCTCCGGACTAGCGGCTATTTCGGATACGCAGTATTTT. Protein: CASSSGLAAISDTQYF.